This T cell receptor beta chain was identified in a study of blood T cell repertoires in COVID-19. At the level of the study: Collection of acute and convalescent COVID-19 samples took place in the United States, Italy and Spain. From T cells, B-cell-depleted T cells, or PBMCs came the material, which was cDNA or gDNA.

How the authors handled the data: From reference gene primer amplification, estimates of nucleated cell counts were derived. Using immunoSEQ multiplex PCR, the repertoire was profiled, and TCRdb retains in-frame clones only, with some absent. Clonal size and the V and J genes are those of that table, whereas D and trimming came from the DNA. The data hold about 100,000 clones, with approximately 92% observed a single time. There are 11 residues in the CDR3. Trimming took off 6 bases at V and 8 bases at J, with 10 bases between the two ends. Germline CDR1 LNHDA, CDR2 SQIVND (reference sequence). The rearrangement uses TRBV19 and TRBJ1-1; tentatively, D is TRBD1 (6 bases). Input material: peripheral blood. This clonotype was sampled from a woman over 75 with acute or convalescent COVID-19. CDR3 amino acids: CASRTGSEAFF. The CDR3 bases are TGTGCCAGTAGAACAGGGTCCGAAGCTTTCTTT.